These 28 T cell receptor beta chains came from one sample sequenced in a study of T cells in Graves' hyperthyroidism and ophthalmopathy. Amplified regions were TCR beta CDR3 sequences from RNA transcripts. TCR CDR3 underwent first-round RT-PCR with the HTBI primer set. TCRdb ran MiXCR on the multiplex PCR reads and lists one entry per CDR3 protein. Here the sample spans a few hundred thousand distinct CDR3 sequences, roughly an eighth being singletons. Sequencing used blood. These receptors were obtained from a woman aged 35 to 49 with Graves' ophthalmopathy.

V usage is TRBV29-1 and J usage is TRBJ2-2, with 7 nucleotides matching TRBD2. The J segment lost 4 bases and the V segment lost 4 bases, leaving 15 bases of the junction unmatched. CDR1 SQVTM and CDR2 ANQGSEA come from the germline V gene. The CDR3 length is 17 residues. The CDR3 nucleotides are TGCAGCGTTGTAGGGATAGGGAGCGGGGTAGGCACCGGGGAGCTGTTTTTT. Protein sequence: CSVVGIGSGVGTGELFF.

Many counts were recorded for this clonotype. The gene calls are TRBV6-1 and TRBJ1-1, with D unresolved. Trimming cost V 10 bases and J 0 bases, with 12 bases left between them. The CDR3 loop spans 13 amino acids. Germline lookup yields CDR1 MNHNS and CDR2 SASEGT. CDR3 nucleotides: TGTGCCACCCCGCCGCCGATGAACACTGAAGCTTTCTTT. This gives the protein CATPPPMNTEAFF.

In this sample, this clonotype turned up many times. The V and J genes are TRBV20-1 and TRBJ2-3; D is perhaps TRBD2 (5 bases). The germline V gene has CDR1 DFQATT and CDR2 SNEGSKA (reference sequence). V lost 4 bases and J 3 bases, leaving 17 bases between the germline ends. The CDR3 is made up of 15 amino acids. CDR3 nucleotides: TGCAGTGCTACCTTCTCCGACGGGGTGACAGATACGCAGTATTTT. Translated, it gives CSATFSDGVTDTQYF.

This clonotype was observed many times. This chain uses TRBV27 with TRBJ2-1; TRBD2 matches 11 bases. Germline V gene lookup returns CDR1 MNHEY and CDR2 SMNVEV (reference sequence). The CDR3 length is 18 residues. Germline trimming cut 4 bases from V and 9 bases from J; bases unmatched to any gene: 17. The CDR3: CASSSNYELAGVFGEQFF. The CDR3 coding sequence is TGTGCCAGCAGTTCCAACTACGAACTAGCGGGAGTTTTTGGTGAGCAGTTCTTC.

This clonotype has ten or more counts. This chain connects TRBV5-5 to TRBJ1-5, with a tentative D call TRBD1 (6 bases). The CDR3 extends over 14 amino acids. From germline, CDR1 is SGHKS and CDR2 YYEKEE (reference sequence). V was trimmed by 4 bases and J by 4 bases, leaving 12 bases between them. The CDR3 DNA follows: TGTGCCAGCAGCGCGGGACACCAAAATCAGCCCCAGCATTTT. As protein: CASSAGHQNQPQHF.

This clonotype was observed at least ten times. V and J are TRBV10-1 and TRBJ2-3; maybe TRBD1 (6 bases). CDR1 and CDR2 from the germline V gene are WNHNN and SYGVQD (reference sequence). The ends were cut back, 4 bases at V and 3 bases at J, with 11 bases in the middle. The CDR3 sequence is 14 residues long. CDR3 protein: CASSVVQGTDTQYF. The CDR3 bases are TGCGCCAGCAGTGTGGTACAGGGAACAGATACGCAGTATTTT.

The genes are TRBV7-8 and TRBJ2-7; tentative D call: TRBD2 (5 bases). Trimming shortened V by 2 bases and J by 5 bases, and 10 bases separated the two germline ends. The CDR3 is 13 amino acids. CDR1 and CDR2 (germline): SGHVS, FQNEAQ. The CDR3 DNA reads TGTGCCAGCAGCTTATCCTGGGGAGACGAGCAGTACTTC. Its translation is CASSLSWGDEQYF.

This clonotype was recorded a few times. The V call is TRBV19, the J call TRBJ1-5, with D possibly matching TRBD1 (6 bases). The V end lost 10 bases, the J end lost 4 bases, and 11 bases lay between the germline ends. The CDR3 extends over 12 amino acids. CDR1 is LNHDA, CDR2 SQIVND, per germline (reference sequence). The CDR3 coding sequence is TGTGCCATTGGGGGGGCGAATCAGCCCCAGCATTTT. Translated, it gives CAIGGANQPQHF.

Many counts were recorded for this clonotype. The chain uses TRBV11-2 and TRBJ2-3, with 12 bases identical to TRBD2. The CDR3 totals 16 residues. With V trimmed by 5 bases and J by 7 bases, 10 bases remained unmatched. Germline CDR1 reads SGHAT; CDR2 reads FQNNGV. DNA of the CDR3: TGTGCCAGCAGCCCCCCGGGACTAGCGGGCTCTTATACGCAGTATTTT. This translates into CASSPPGLAGSYTQYF.

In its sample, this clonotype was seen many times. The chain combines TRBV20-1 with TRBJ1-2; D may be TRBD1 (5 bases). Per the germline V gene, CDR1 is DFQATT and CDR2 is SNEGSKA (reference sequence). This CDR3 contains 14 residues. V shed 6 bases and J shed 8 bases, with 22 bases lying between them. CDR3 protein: CSAERRGARVGYTF. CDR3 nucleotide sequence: TGCAGTGCGGAGAGGCGAGGGGCGAGGGTCGGCTACACCTTC.

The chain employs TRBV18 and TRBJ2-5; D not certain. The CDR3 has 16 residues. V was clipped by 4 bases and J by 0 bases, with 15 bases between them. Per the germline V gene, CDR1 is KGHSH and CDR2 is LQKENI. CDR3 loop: CASSQLTLAYQETQYF. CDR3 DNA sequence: TGTGCCAGCTCACAACTGACTCTGGCGTACCAAGAGACCCAGTACTTC.

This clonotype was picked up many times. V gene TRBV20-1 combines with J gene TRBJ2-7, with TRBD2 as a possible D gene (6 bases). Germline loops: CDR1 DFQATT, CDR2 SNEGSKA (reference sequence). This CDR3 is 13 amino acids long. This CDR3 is CTCPGERQNEQYF. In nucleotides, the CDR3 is TGCACATGTCCGGGAGAAAGGCAGAACGAGCAGTACTTC.

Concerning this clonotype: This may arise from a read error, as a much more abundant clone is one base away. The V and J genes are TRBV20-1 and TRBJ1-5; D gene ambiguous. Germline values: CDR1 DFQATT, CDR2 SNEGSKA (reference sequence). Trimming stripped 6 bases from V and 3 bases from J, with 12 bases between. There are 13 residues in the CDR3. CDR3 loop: CSARSSLNQPQHF. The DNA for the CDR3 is TGCAGTGCCAGAAGTAGTCTCAATCAGCCCCAGCATTTT.

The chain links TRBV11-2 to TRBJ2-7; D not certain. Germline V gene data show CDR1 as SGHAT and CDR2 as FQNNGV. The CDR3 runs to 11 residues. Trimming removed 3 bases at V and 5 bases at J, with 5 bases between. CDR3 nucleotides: TGTGCCAGCAGCTTTAGGAACGAGCAGTACTTC. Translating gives CASSFRNEQYF.

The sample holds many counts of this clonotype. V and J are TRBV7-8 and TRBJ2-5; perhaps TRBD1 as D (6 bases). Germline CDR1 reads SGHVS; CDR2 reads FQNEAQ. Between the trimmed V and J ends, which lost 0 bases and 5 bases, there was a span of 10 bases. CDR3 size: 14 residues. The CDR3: CASSLATGLETQYF. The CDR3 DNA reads TGTGCCAGCAGCTTAGCTACAGGGTTGGAGACCCAGTACTTC.

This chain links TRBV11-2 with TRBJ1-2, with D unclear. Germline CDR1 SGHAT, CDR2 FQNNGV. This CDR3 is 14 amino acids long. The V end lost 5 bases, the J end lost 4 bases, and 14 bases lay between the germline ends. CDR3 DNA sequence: TGTGCCAGCAGCAGGGCGGTTGTCTCCTATGGCTACACCTTC. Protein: CASSRAVVSYGYTF. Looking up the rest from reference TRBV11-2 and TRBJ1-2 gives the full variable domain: EAGVAQSPRYKIIEKRQSVAFWCNPISGHATLYWYQQILGQGPKLLIQFQNNGVVDDSQLPKDRFSAERLKGVDSTLKIQPAKLEDSAVYLCASSRAVVSYGYTFGSGTRLTVV.

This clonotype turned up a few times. The CDR3 DNA sequence: TGTGCCAGCAGCTTTGGGACCGCCAATCAGCCCCAGCATTTT. Its protein is CASSFGTANQPQHF. The V gene is TRBV7-9, the J gene TRBJ1-5, with D tentatively TRBD1 (5 bases). This CDR3 spans 14 amino acids. Germline values: CDR1 SEHNR, CDR2 FQNEAQ (reference sequence). The germline V and J ends were trimmed by 3 bases and 3 bases, with 9 bases remaining between them.

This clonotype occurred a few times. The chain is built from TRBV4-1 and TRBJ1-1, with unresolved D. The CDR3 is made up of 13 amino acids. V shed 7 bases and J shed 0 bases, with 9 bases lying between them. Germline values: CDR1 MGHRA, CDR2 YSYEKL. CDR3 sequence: CASTLHLNTEAFF. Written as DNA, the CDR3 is TGCGCCAGCACCTTACACCTGAACACTGAAGCTTTCTTT.

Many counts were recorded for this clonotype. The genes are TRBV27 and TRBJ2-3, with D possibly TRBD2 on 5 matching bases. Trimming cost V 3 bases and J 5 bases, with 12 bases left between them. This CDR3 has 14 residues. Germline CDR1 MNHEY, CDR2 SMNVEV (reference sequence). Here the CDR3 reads CASSFELVIDTQYF. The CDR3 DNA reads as TGTGCCAGCAGTTTCGAACTAGTAATAGATACGCAGTATTTT.

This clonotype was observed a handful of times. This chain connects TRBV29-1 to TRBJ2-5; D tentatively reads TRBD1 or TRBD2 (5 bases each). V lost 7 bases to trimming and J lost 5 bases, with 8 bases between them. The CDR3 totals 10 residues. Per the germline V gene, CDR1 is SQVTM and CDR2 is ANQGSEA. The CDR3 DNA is TGCAGCGCCGAGGGGGAGACCCAGTACTTC. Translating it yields CSAEGETQYF.

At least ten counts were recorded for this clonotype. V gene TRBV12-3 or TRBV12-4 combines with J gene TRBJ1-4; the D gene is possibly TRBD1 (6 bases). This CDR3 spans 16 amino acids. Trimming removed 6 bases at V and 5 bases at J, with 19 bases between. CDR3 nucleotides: TGTGCCAGCAGCATGGACAGAGGCGGAGGGAATGAAAAACTGTTTTTT. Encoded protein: CASSMDRGGGNEKLFF.

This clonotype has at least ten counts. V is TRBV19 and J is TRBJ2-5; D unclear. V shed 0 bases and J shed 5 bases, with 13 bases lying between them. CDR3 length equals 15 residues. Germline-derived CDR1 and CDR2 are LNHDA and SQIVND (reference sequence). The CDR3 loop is CASSIEVAPRETQYF. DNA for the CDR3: TGTGCCAGTAGTATAGAAGTAGCCCCTCGGGAGACCCAGTACTTC.

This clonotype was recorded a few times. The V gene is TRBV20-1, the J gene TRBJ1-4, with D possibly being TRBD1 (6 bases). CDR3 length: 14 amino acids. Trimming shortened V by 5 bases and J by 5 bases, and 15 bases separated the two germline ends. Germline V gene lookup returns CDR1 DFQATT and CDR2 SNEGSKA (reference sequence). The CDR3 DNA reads TGCAGTGCTGACGAAGGACAGATAAATGAAAAACTGTTTTTT. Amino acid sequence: CSADEGQINEKLFF.

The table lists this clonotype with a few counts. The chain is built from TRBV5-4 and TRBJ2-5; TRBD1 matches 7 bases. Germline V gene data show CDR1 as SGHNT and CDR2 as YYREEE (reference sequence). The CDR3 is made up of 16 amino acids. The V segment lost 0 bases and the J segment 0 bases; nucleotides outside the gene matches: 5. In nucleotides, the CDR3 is TGTGCCAGCAGCTTGGAAGGGACAGAGTACCAAGAGACCCAGTACTTC. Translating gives CASSLEGTEYQETQYF.

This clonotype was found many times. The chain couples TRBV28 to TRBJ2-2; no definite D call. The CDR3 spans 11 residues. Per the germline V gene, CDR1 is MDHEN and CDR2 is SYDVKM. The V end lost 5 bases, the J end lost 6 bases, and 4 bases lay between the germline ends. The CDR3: CASSGPGELFF. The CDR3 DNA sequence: TGTGCCAGCAGTGGGCCCGGGGAGCTGTTTTTT.

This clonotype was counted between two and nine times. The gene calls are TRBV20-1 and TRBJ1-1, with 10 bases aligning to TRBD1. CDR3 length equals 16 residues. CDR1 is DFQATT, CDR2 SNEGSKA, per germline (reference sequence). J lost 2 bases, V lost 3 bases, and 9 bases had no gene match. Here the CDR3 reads CSASKPGQGTNTEAFF. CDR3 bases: TGCAGTGCTAGTAAACCGGGACAGGGGACTAACACTGAAGCTTTCTTT.

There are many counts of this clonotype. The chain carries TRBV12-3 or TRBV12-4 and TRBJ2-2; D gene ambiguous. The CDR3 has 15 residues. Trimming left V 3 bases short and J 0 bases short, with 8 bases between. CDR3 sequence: CASSLQIANTGELFF. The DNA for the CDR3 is TGTGCCAGCAGTTTGCAGATCGCGAACACCGGGGAGCTGTTTTTT.

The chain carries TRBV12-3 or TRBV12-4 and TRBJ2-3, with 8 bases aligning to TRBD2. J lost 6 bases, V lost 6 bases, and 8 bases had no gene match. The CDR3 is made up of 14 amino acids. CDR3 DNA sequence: TGTGCCAGCAGAGACGGGGGGGCCGGGGATACGCAGTATTTT. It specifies CASRDGGAGDTQYF.